The sequence of this T cell receptor beta chain was determined in a study of glioma-infiltrating T cells. General observations from the study: Above-expected tissue-blood divergence occurred in all gliomas, most in low-grade ones. Very few CDR3 sequences were shared between tissue and blood.

Of note for this clonotype: Its specificity is not known.

Using RNA template, CDR3s of TCR alpha and beta were amplified with iRepertoire arm-PCR. For one-step reverse transcription and amplification, about 90-450 ng of tissue mRNA or PBMC total RNA was used. TCRdb used MiXCR to reprocess the multiplex PCR reads, holding one entry per CDR3 protein. The sample lists around 140,000 distinct CDR3 sequences, about two fifths occurring once. The V gene end was trimmed by 6 bases and the J gene end by 5 bases; junction bases not matched to a gene: 10. The CDR3 length is 14 residues. Germline V CDR1 and CDR2: ENHRY, SYGVKD. Material: glioma tissue, nonneoplastic brain tissue, or PBMCs (not recorded which). The receptor was isolated from a human donor with low-grade glioma or glioblastoma, undergoing nonglioma brain surgery, or in good health (not recorded which). This chain joins TRBV10-3 and TRBJ2-7; the match to TRBD2 covers 7 bases. The CDR3 sequence is CAISPSGLFNEQYF. The CDR3 DNA is TGTGCCATCAGCCCTAGCGGACTATTTAACGAGCAGTACTTC.